This TCR beta chain was retrieved from a study of beta chain features in type 1 diabetes. This clone occurred a few times. Antigen specificity is unknown. The whole isolated RNA underwent reverse transcription, so sequencing captured expressed TCRB transcripts. Profiled with immunoSEQ multiplex PCR; TCRdb holds only in-frame clones, not every one. The sample includes under 950,000 clones, about a sixth of them seen just once. General observations from the study: Patients and controls would be equally affected if PCR favored shorter templates. TCRB rearrangement may or may not be influenced by HLA type; here this remained unresolved. More deletions and fewer insertions at VDJ junctions were found in patients with type 1 diabetes.

Germline V gene lookup returns CDR1 SEHNR and CDR2 FQNEAQ (reference sequence). The ends lost 5 bases at V and 0 bases at J; junction bases unmatched: 13. The CDR3 length is 18 residues. V is TRBV7-9 and J is TRBJ1-1, with 9 bases identical to TRBD1. The source of this sequence is a woman aged 18-29 years in good health. Input material: naive CD4+ T cells from blood. CDR3 region: CASSPNDYRGRVNTEAFF. The CDR3 nucleotides read TGTGCCAGCAGCCCAAATGACTACAGGGGGCGCGTGAACACTGAAGCTTTCTTT.